Below are 9 T cell receptor beta chains sequenced from a single sample in a study of blood T cell repertoires in COVID-19. Only in-frame clones appear in the TCRdb table, and some are missing; sequencing was by immunoSEQ multiplex PCR. The sample yields some 200,000 clones, about 85% seen once. Sequenced sample: peripheral blood. The receptors here all came from a woman younger than 30 who had recovered from COVID-19.

This rearrangement joins TRBV7-9 to TRBJ2-3; D ambiguous. CDR3 length: 19 amino acids. Trimming took 3 bases from V and 4 from J, leaving 26 bases between them. CDR1 is SEHNR and CDR2 is FQNEAQ in the germline V gene (reference sequence). DNA for the CDR3: TGTGCCAGCAGCTTCAGCTTCGTGTCTAATCCGGTTGAGGCAGATACGCAGTATTTT. It specifies CASSFSFVSNPVEADTQYF. Full variable domain (rest looked up from reference TRBV7-9 and TRBJ2-3): DTGVSQNPRHKITKRGQNVTFRCDPISEHNRLYWYRQTLGQGPEFLTYFQNEAQLEKSRLLSDRFSAERPKGSFSTLEIQRTEQGDSAMYLCASSFSFVSNPVEADTQYFGPGTRLTVL.

The chain recombines TRBV9 with TRBJ1-4; 7 bases are a match to TRBD1. V lost 4 bases and J lost 8; bases outside the gene matches: 8. The length of the CDR3 is 14 residues. CDR1 is SGDLS and CDR2 is YYNGEE in the germline V gene. DNA for the CDR3: TGTGCCAGCAGCAACCGGGACAGAAACGAAAAACTGTTTTTT. Amino acid sequence: CASSNRDRNEKLFF.

The CDR3 here is CASSPGLSTDTQYF. CDR3 nucleotide sequence: TGCGCCAGCAGCCCGGGACTTAGCACAGATACGCAGTATTTT. The chain couples TRBV4-1 to TRBJ2-3; the D gene is possibly TRBD2 (6 bases). V lost 4 bases and J lost 0, with 8 bases in between. Per the germline V gene, CDR1 is MGHRA and CDR2 is YSYEKL. CDR3 length: 14 residues.

This sequence joins TRBV7-9 and TRBJ2-1; weak D call: TRBD1 (6 bases). The CDR3 loop spans 16 amino acids. Germline-derived CDR1 and CDR2 are SEHNR and FQNEAQ (reference sequence). Between the trimmed V and J ends, which lost 5 bases and 5 bases, there was a span of 19 bases. Written as DNA, the CDR3 is TGTGCCAGCAGCGACCCTACCGGGACACTTAACAATGAGCAGTTCTTC. Translating it yields CASSDPTGTLNNEQFF. The complete variable domain, with remaining parts taken from reference TRBV7-9 and TRBJ2-1, reads DTGVSQNPRHKITKRGQNVTFRCDPISEHNRLYWYRQTLGQGPEFLTYFQNEAQLEKSRLLSDRFSAERPKGSFSTLEIQRTEQGDSAMYLCASSDPTGTLNNEQFFGPGTRLTVL.

The chain couples TRBV4-2 to TRBJ2-7; 12 positions match TRBD1. Germline-derived CDR1 and CDR2 are LGHNA and YNFKEQ. V dropped 4 bases and J dropped 4; count of bases not matched to a gene: 11. The CDR3 consists of 17 residues. CDR3 sequence (DNA): TGTGCCAGCAGCCGAGGGACAGGGGGCGGGAACGGTTACGAGCAGTACTTC. It is translated as CASSRGTGGGNGYEQYF.

The V and J genes are TRBV19 and TRBJ1-5, with TRBD1 matching over 7 bases. Looked up from germline, CDR1 is LNHDA and CDR2 is SQIVND (reference sequence). V gave up 6 bases and J gave up 0 bases; unmatched junction bases: 5. CDR3 length equals 15 residues. The DNA of the CDR3 is TGTGCCAGTAGAGGACAGGCTTATAGCAATCAGCCCCAGCATTTT. Encoded protein: CASRGQAYSNQPQHF.

This chain uses TRBV11-1 with TRBJ2-6; a possible D gene is TRBD1 (5 bases). The CDR3 loop spans 16 amino acids. Per germline, CDR1 SGHAT and CDR2 FQDESV (reference sequence). Trimming cost V 1 base and J 1 base, with 8 bases left between them. CDR3 in amino acids: CASSLVAGSGANVLTF. Written as DNA, the CDR3 is TGTGCCAGCAGCTTAGTAGCAGGGTCTGGGGCCAACGTCCTGACTTTC.

The V and J genes are TRBV9 and TRBJ1-2; D perhaps matches TRBD1 (6 bases). V lost 2 bases and J lost 5, with 16 bases in between. Looked up from germline, CDR1 is SGDLS and CDR2 is YYNGEE. The CDR3 is 15 amino acids. CDR3 nucleotide sequence: TGTGCCAGCAGCGTCGAGGGGGTTCGGGGATATGGCTACACCTTC. This sequence encodes CASSVEGVRGYGYTF.

This chain joins TRBV5-1 and TRBJ2-1, with no clear D. Trimming removed 3 bases at V and 4 bases at J, with 8 bases between. Germline assignment: CDR1 SGHRS and CDR2 YFSETQ. The CDR3 has 13 amino acids. The CDR3 coding sequence is TGCGCCAGCAGCTCCTCGGAGTACAATGAGCAGTTCTTC. Amino acid sequence: CASSSSEYNEQFF.